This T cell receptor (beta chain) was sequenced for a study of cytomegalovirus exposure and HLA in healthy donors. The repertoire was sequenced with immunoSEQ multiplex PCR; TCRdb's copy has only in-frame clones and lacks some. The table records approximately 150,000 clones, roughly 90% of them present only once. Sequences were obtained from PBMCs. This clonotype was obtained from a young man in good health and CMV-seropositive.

CDR3: CASSTGLAGGNEQFF. The DNA for the CDR3 is TGTGCCAGCAGCACGGGACTAGCGGGAGGAAATGAGCAGTTCTTC. V gene TRBV7-8 combines with J gene TRBJ2-1, with 15 bases aligning to TRBD2. Germline CDR1 SGHVS, CDR2 FQNEAQ. After removal of 5 bases from V and 7 bases from J, the junction contained 3 bases not matched to a gene. The CDR3 length is 15 residues.